Below are 14 T cell receptor beta chains sequenced from a single sample in a study of cytomegalovirus exposure and HLA in healthy donors (TCRdb year 2017). Receptors were amplified or captured by the immunoSEQ multiplex PCR assay. The multiplex PCR relied on a mix of 60 forward primers for TCR Vbeta segments and 13 reverse primers for TCR Jbeta segments. TCRdb carries this immuneACCESS record with in-frame sequences only. Its versions omit some clonotypes, under half of them owing to an unresolved V gene in the studies checked, with the rest unexplained. This sample lists about 160,000 clones; more than 75% were detected once. Approximately 1% of the sample lies in the top ten. The specimen sequenced was PBMCs. These receptors originate from a girl between 2 and 10 years old in good health and CMV-seropositive.

This rearrangement joins TRBV18 to TRBJ2-5; 8 bases are a match to TRBD1. Germline CDR1 is KGHSH and CDR2 is LQKENI. The CDR3 loop spans 16 amino acids. Trimming removed 2 bases from V and 3 bases from J; junction bases left unmatched: 8. CDR3 nucleotide sequence: TGTGCCAGCTCACCAGTTGCGATGGACAGGGAAGAGACCCAGTACTTC. Its protein product is CASSPVAMDREETQYF.

The chain is built from TRBV30 and TRBJ1-3, with 8 bases matching TRBD1. The CDR3 covers 17 residues. The germline gives CDR1 GTSNPN, CDR2 SVGIG (reference sequence). V dropped 0 bases and J dropped 3; count of bases not matched to a gene: 10. DNA for the CDR3: TGTGCCTGGAGTGTACCGGGACAGGAGGTAGTTGGAAACACCATATATTTT. This codes for CAWSVPGQEVVGNTIYF.

V usage is TRBV28 and J usage is TRBJ2-1, with 11 bases lining up with TRBD2. Trimming removed 4 bases from V and 6 bases from J; junction bases left unmatched: 5. CDR1 is MDHEN and CDR2 is SYDVKM in the germline V gene. The CDR3 has 15 residues. The CDR3, as DNA: TGTGCCAGCAGTTCGCTAGCGGGAGGATTCAATGAGCAGTTCTTC. Amino acid sequence: CASSSLAGGFNEQFF. Looking up the rest from reference TRBV28 and TRBJ2-1 gives the full variable domain: DVKVTQSSRYLVKRTGEKVFLECVQDMDHENMFWYRQDPGLGLRLIYFSYDVKMKEKGDIPEGYSVSREKKERFSLILESASTNQTSMYLCASSSLAGGFNEQFFGPGTRLTVL.

The V gene is TRBV18, the J gene TRBJ1-1; no definite D call. The CDR3 has 13 amino acids. CDR1 KGHSH and CDR2 LQKENI come from the germline V gene. The germline V and J ends were trimmed by 3 bases and 1 base, with 6 bases remaining between them. CDR3 sequence: CASSPSENTEAFF. DNA of the CDR3: TGTGCCAGCTCACCCAGCGAGAACACTGAAGCTTTCTTT.

The chain employs TRBV28 and TRBJ2-5; 10 positions match TRBD1. Germline V gene data show CDR1 as MDHEN and CDR2 as SYDVKM. After removal of 5 bases from V and 1 base from J, the junction contained 4 bases not matched to a gene. CDR3 length: 15 residues. The CDR3 spells CASSPWTGGQETQYF. The CDR3 DNA sequence: TGTGCCAGCAGTCCGTGGACAGGGGGCCAAGAGACCCAGTACTTC.

In this sample, this clone turned up once. The rearrangement uses TRBV29-1 and TRBJ2-1; 8 positions agree with TRBD2. The CDR3 runs 16 residues. Germline CDR1 SQVTM, CDR2 ANQGSEA. V lost 2 bases, J lost 6 bases, and 12 bases stayed unmatched. The CDR3 loop reads CSVERTSYVRGNEQFF. CDR3 DNA sequence: TGCAGCGTTGAACGGACTAGCTACGTGCGGGGCAATGAGCAGTTCTTC.

The chain links TRBV28 to TRBJ2-7; D perhaps matches TRBD2 (5 bases). The germline V and J ends were trimmed by 7 bases and 6 bases, with 16 bases remaining between them. Germline-derived CDR1 and CDR2 are MDHEN and SYDVKM. The CDR3 runs to 13 residues. This chain's CDR3 is CASTQLATGEQYF. CDR3 bases: TGTGCCAGCACCCAATTAGCGACGGGCGAGCAGTACTTC.

The chain uses TRBV10-2 and TRBJ2-7, with TRBD1 identical over 7 bases. Germline V CDR1 and CDR2: WSHSY, SAAADI. CDR3 length: 15 residues. V shed 7 bases and J 3 bases; nucleotides not matched to a gene: 12. CDR3 protein: CASIDVGQAIYEQYF. The CDR3, as DNA: TGCGCCAGCATCGACGTAGGACAGGCCATCTACGAGCAGTACTTC.

This clone appeared a single time. Relative to the germline gene, one junction end is altered; a read error may explain this. The chain joins TRBV4-2 to TRBJ1-1; TRBD1 is a possible D gene (6 bases). Germline V gene sequence: CDR1 LGHNA, CDR2 YNFKEQ. The CDR3 spans 12 residues. CDR3 residues: CASSQDLQGRIF. CDR3 nucleotide sequence: TGTGCCAGCAGCCAAGATTTACAGGGTAGGATCTTT.

The gene calls are TRBV30 and TRBJ2-5; the D gene is possibly TRBD2 (6 bases). Germline CDR1 and CDR2: GTSNPN and SVGIG (reference sequence). This CDR3 contains 14 residues. V dropped 2 bases and J dropped 4 bases, with 14 bases sitting between them. CDR3 DNA: TGTGCCTGGAGTTTTCCGGGGAGGAGAGAGACCCAGTACTTC. It codes for CAWSFPGRRETQYF.

This chain uses TRBV30 with TRBJ2-1; weak D call: TRBD2 (6 bases). V was cut by 4 bases and J by 5 bases, with 15 bases left in between. The germline V gene has CDR1 GTSNPN and CDR2 SVGIG (reference sequence). CDR3 length: 14 residues. CDR3 region: CAWTLGLSNNEQFF. The CDR3 DNA follows: TGTGCCTGGACCCTGGGACTGTCAAACAATGAGCAGTTCTTC.

The gene calls are TRBV18 and TRBJ1-3, with a possible D match to TRBD1 (5 bases). The ends were cut back, 2 bases at V and 0 bases at J, with 8 bases in the middle. The germline V gene has CDR1 KGHSH and CDR2 LQKENI. The CDR3 runs to 15 residues. The DNA of the CDR3 is TGTGCCAGCTCACCAGGGGACTCCTCTGGAAACACCATATATTTT. Translating it yields CASSPGDSSGNTIYF.

This clone has just one count. The chain combines TRBV2 with TRBJ2-7, with D possibly being TRBD1 (5 bases). The CDR3 extends over 12 amino acids. The germline V gene has CDR1 SNHLY and CDR2 FYNNEI. With 10 bases removed from V and 6 bases from J, the gap between germline ends came to 16 bases. CDR3 amino acids: CATRGIPLEQYF. The CDR3 region has the DNA TGTGCCACAAGGGGTATTCCCCTCGAGCAGTACTTC.

The chain joins TRBV25-1 to TRBJ1-1; 8 bases match TRBD1. V was clipped by 7 bases and J by 4 bases; unmatched bases: 2. CDR1 MGHDK and CDR2 SYGVNS come from the germline V gene. The CDR3 is 12 residues long. This CDR3 is CASITGGTEAFF. DNA for the CDR3: TGTGCCAGCATTACAGGGGGCACTGAAGCTTTCTTT.